A selection of T cell receptor beta chains follows, all from one sample in a study of STAT3 mutations in large granular lymphocyte leukemia. The table came from immunoSEQ multiplex PCR; TCRdb's copy has only in-frame clones and leaves some out. The sample holds about 15,000 clones, around 90% seen once. Sequencing was performed on peripheral blood mononuclear cells. The receptors derive from a woman in her fifties or sixties with T-cell large granular lymphocyte leukemia. Some clones in this sample may be carry-over from other donors' samples. The CDR3 runs from the conserved cysteine through the conserved F or W. D genes are given only for firm matches.

CASSPPNTGTGSYEQYF	TRBV18	NA
CASSVASGGIEQYF	TRBV9	NA
CASSLGRGHGYTF	TRBV27	NA
CASSRPAEGETQYF	TRBV18	NA
CASSLGTGASGNTIYF	TRBV18	TRBD1
CASSGRGTTYEQYF	TRBV6-1	NA
CASSHRDRVTDTQYF	TRBV18	TRBD1
CASSPGRSKNTGELFF	TRBV5-1	NA
CASSLLGRDDQPQHF	TRBV7-2	NA
CASSLGRMVNEQFF	TRBV7-9	NA
CASNHRENNGYTF	TRBV10-2	NA
CASSLGGRFTF	TRBV27	NA
CASSPYTGVKTEAFF	TRBV18	TRBD1
CASSPLTGFNEKLFF	TRBV5-1	NA
CASSLSTHEAFF	TRBV5-1	NA
CATSEGGGLNIQYF	TRBV14	NA
CASSIATRGGQPQHF	TRBV19	NA
CASSQMTVYSNQPQHF	TRBV18	NA
CASSLGDLNTEAFF	TRBV5-1	NA
CASSSRGANEKLFF	TRBV13	NA
CASSLGATDTQYF	TRBV5-1	NA
CSARDGIGQYF	TRBV20-1	NA
CASSYRTVNTEAFF	TRBV5-6	NA
CASSSSRDRGQPQHF	TRBV4-1	TRBD1
CSVEATSGPGEQYF	TRBV29-1	TRBD2
CASSFEGPVDGYTF	TRBV28	NA
CATTREAGGYGYTF	TRBV7-2	NA
CASSTRGDTEAFF	TRBV11-2	NA
CATSRDRESDTQYF	TRBV15	NA
CASSLVGSSTDTQYF	TRBV5-1	NA
CASSRVAGDNEQFF	TRBV27	TRBD2
CASSLVAGVFGEQYF	TRBV7-6	TRBD2
CASSLETGTGELFF	TRBV7-9	NA
CASTDGRGRGGYTF	TRBV25-1	NA
CASSLPQTGGGTEAFF	TRBV5-1	TRBD1
CASNEIAGGRIFF	TRBV19	TRBD2
CASSLHRSNYGYTF	TRBV7-2	NA
CATSRELAGAVGSYNEQFF	TRBV15	TRBD2
CASSHRTSGRTGELFF	TRBV14	TRBD2
CASSPGLGFYTGELFF	TRBV7-9	NA
CASSDRDRVKFGYGYTF	TRBV19	TRBD1
CASSPGGYGYTF	TRBV18	NA